A single sample gave rise to the 21 T cell receptor beta chains below, sequenced in a study of cytotoxic CD8 clonotypes in ibrutinib-treated CLL. Libraries were prepared by immunoSEQ multiplex PCR; TCRdb keeps only in-frame clonotypes and omits some of them. The table includes more than 85,000 clones, 60% to 80% detected once. The specimen comprised PBMCs, sampled after 24 months of ibrutinib treatment. These receptors came from a human donor with chronic lymphocytic leukemia.

V usage is TRBV4-3 and J usage is TRBJ2-7; 7 nucleotides align to TRBD1. The CDR3 has 16 residues. Germline lookup yields CDR1 LGHNA and CDR2 YSLEER. Unmatched junction bases numbered 6, after V lost 0 bases and J lost 1 base. CDR3 protein: CASSQDYPGQSYEQYF. CDR3 DNA sequence: TGCGCCAGCAGCCAAGACTACCCGGGACAGTCCTACGAGCAGTACTTC.

The V gene is TRBV28, the J gene TRBJ1-5; TRBD1 matches 12 bases. Unmatched junction bases numbered 8, after V lost 2 bases and J lost 0 bases. Germline loops: CDR1 MDHEN, CDR2 SYDVKM. This CDR3 has 19 amino acids. CDR3 residues: CASSLPRDRGLYSNQPQHF. The CDR3 DNA reads TGTGCCAGCAGTTTACCCCGGGACAGGGGGCTTTATAGCAATCAGCCCCAGCATTTT.

V is TRBV7-2 and J is TRBJ1-5; D not certain. The V end was cut by 3 bases, the J end by 4 bases, with 4 bases between. Germline lookup yields CDR1 SGHTA and CDR2 FQGNSA. CDR3 length: 12 residues. This CDR3 reads CASSFANQPQHF. The CDR3 coding sequence is TGTGCCAGCAGCTTTGCGAATCAGCCCCAGCATTTT.

The chain couples TRBV6-1 to TRBJ1-1; TRBD1 matches 12 bases. There are 15 residues in the CDR3. The V gene's germline CDR1 is MNHNS and CDR2 SASEGT. V was pared by 6 bases and J by 2 bases, with 4 bases of the junction left unmatched. CDR3 in amino acids: CASRWDRGPNTEAFF. The DNA of the CDR3 is TGTGCCAGCAGATGGGACAGGGGGCCAAACACTGAAGCTTTCTTT.

This clone was found a few times. V is TRBV2 and J is TRBJ2-7; 9 nucleotides line up with TRBD1. Germline V lookup: CDR1 SNHLY, CDR2 FYNNEI. The J segment lost 2 bases and the V segment lost 9 bases, leaving 8 bases of the junction unmatched. CDR3 length: 14 amino acids. The CDR3, as DNA: TGTGCCAGAGACGCCGGGACAGGGACCTACGAGCAGTACTTC. Protein: CARDAGTGTYEQYF.

The chain couples TRBV7-2 to TRBJ1-5; 8 bases line up with TRBD1. This CDR3 contains 16 residues. V shed 4 bases and J 1 base; nucleotides not matched to a gene: 6. In germline, CDR1 is SGHTA, CDR2 FQGNSA. The DNA for the CDR3 is TGTGCCAGCAGCTCAAACCAGGGGGCGAGCAATCAGCCCCAGCATTTT. Protein: CASSSNQGASNQPQHF.

The chain has TRBV6-1 and TRBJ1-6, with 9 nucleotides matching TRBD1. After removal of 8 bases from V and 5 bases from J, the junction contained 7 bases not matched to a gene. The CDR3 consists of 15 residues. From germline, CDR1 is MNHNS and CDR2 SASEGT. The CDR3 reads CASAATGGNNSPLHF. CDR3 nucleotide sequence: TGTGCCAGCGCGGCGACAGGGGGAAATAATTCACCCCTCCACTTT.

The rearrangement joins TRBV28 to TRBJ1-2, with 7 bases identical to TRBD1. CDR3 length equals 13 residues. Germline V gene sequence: CDR1 MDHEN, CDR2 SYDVKM. With 2 bases clipped from V and 4 bases from J, the junction kept 1 base outside the gene matches. The CDR3 region is CASSLGQAYGYTF. DNA of the CDR3: TGTGCCAGCAGTTTAGGACAGGCCTATGGCTACACCTTC.

V usage is TRBV7-9 and J usage is TRBJ2-7; D gene uncertain. CDR1 SEHNR and CDR2 FQNEAQ come from the germline V gene (reference sequence). This CDR3 has 13 residues. Trimming stripped 7 bases from V and 2 bases from J, with 12 bases between. The DNA for the CDR3 is TGTGCCAGCACCCTGCGGCACCCCTACGAGCAGTACTTC. It translates to CASTLRHPYEQYF.

CDR3 loop: CASSLGLTSTDTQYF. The CDR3 coding sequence is TGTGCCAGCAGCTTAGGATTAACTAGCACAGATACGCAGTATTTT. The genes are TRBV5-4 and TRBJ2-3; D is unresolved. Germline-derived CDR1 and CDR2 are SGHNT and YYREEE (reference sequence). This CDR3 comprises 15 residues. Trimming removed 2 bases from V and 0 bases from J, with 10 bases in between. The full variable domain, rest sourced from reference TRBV5-4 and TRBJ2-3, is ETGVTQSPTHLIKTRGQQVTLRCSSQSGHNTVSWYQQALGQGPQFIFQYYREEENGRGNFPPRFSGLQFPNYSSELNVNALELDDSALYLCASSLGLTSTDTQYFGPGTRLTVL.

In its sample, this clone was seen once. The chain has TRBV5-1 and TRBJ2-1; 7 nucleotides align to TRBD2. Trimming removed 0 bases from V and 7 bases from J; junction bases left unmatched: 7. Germline assignment: CDR1 SGHRS and CDR2 YFSETQ. This CDR3 spans 15 amino acids. CDR3 loop: CASSLDWSGRNEQFF. As DNA, the CDR3 is TGCGCCAGCAGCTTGGACTGGTCCGGGAGGAATGAGCAGTTCTTC.

V gene TRBV19 combines with J gene TRBJ2-3; TRBD1 agrees at 7 bases. With 4 bases clipped from V and 8 bases from J, the junction kept 9 bases outside the gene matches. Germline V gene sequence: CDR1 LNHDA, CDR2 SQIVND (reference sequence). This CDR3 spans 14 amino acids. The CDR3 protein is CASSRGAQGSTQYF. CDR3 bases: TGTGCCAGTAGTAGGGGTGCACAGGGGAGTACGCAGTATTTT.

The sample holds a few counts of this clone. The chain has TRBV2 and TRBJ2-7; D is undetermined. Trimming cost V 4 bases and J 3 bases, with 13 bases left between them. CDR1 and CDR2 from the germline V gene are SNHLY and FYNNEI. The CDR3 covers 14 residues. The CDR3 is CASSGMSSGYEQYF. In nucleotides, the CDR3 is TGTGCCAGCAGTGGAATGTCGTCGGGCTACGAGCAGTACTTC.

The chain combines TRBV2 with TRBJ2-3; tentatively, D is TRBD1 (5 bases). The CDR3 is 13 residues long. CDR1 is SNHLY and CDR2 is FYNNEI in the germline V gene. V lost 6 bases and J lost 2, with 9 bases in between. This chain's CDR3 is CASRGAYTDTQYF. In DNA, the CDR3 is TGTGCCAGCAGAGGGGCCTACACAGATACGCAGTATTTT.

This clone was seen only a few times. The chain uses TRBV9 and TRBJ2-5, with 12 positions matching TRBD2. The CDR3 consists of 18 residues. CDR1 SGDLS and CDR2 YYNGEE come from the germline V gene. V gave up 0 bases and J gave up 1 base; unmatched junction bases: 7. The CDR3 coding sequence is TGTGCCAGCAGCGTAGGGGCGACTAGCGGGAGCCCCCAAGAGACCCAGTACTTC. Translated: CASSVGATSGSPQETQYF. The variable domain in full, with the rest retrieved from reference TRBV9 and TRBJ2-5, is DSGVTQTPKHLITATGQRVTLRCSPRSGDLSVYWYQQSLDQGLQFLIQYYNGEERAKGNILERFSAQQFPDLHSELNLSSLELGDSALYFCASSVGATSGSPQETQYFGPGTRLLVL.

Ten or more counts support this clone. This chain links TRBV30 with TRBJ2-7, with 9 bases fitting TRBD1. CDR1 is GTSNPN and CDR2 is SVGIG in the germline V gene (reference sequence). V lost 0 bases, J lost 5 bases, and 8 bases stayed unmatched. The CDR3 has 15 residues. CDR3 in amino acids: CAWSVGDRVSHEQYF. The CDR3 coding sequence is TGTGCCTGGAGTGTAGGGGACAGGGTTTCCCACGAGCAGTACTTC. The full variable domain, with the rest looked up from reference TRBV30 and TRBJ2-7, is SQTIHQWPATLVQPVGSPLSLECTVEGTSNPNLYWYRQAAGRGLQLLFYSVGIGQISSEVPQNLSASRPQDRQFILSSKKLLLSDSGFYLCAWSVGDRVSHEQYFGPGTRLTVT.

The chain employs TRBV7-9 and TRBJ1-4; a weak D match, TRBD1 (6 bases). Trimming stripped 4 bases from V and 5 bases from J, with 14 bases between. This CDR3 is 15 amino acids long. Germline V gene sequence: CDR1 SEHNR, CDR2 FQNEAQ (reference sequence). The CDR3 DNA follows: TGTGCCAGCAGCTCCCTCAGGGGAAGGAATGAAAAACTGTTTTTT. It is translated as CASSSLRGRNEKLFF. The whole variable domain, filled in from reference TRBV7-9 and TRBJ1-4, reads DTGVSQNPRHKITKRGQNVTFRCDPISEHNRLYWYRQTLGQGPEFLTYFQNEAQLEKSRLLSDRFSAERPKGSFSTLEIQRTEQGDSAMYLCASSSLRGRNEKLFFGSGTQLSVL.

The rearrangement joins TRBV6-1 to TRBJ2-5, with a weak D call TRBD1 (5 bases). V lost 1 base, J lost 4 bases, and 7 bases lay in between. The CDR3 has 13 residues. CDR1 is MNHNS and CDR2 is SASEGT in the germline V gene. The CDR3 region has the DNA TGTGCCAGCAGTGAAGAAAGGGGAGAGACCCAGTACTTC. Its protein is CASSEERGETQYF.

This clone was recorded only once. The chain joins TRBV18 to TRBJ2-1; 7 bases align to TRBD1. The germline gives CDR1 KGHSH, CDR2 LQKENI. V was clipped by 3 bases and J by 6 bases; unmatched bases: 5. This CDR3 is built from 14 residues. The CDR3 nucleotides read TGTGCCAGCTCACCGGTTGCAGGGGGCAATGAGCAGTTCTTC. It yields the protein CASSPVAGGNEQFF.

This clone has a single count. The chain joins TRBV19 to TRBJ1-3; 7 positions agree with TRBD1. The ends lost 9 bases at V and 0 bases at J; junction bases unmatched: 11. The length of the CDR3 is 16 residues. Germline loops: CDR1 LNHDA, CDR2 SQIVND (reference sequence). CDR3 nucleotide sequence: TGTGCCAGCCGACCGGACAGGCCCACCTCTGGAAACACCATATATTTT. Protein sequence: CASRPDRPTSGNTIYF. Full variable domain (outside the CDR3, taken from reference TRBV19 and TRBJ1-3): DGGITQSPKYLFRKEGQNVTLSCEQNLNHDAMYWYRQDPGQGLRLIYYSQIVNDFQKGDIAEGYSVSREKKESFPLTVTSAQKNPTAFYLCASRPDRPTSGNTIYFGEGSWLTVV.

The chain carries TRBV27 and TRBJ2-7, with 7 bases that match TRBD2. CDR3 length: 15 residues. CDR1 is MNHEY, CDR2 SMNVEV, per germline (reference sequence). V dropped 0 bases and J dropped 3; count of bases not matched to a gene: 5. The CDR3 protein is CASSLSGLAVYEQYF. In DNA, the CDR3 is TGTGCCAGCAGTTTATCGGGGCTAGCGGTCTACGAGCAGTACTTC.